The clone carrying this TCR beta chain was observed at least ten times. The antigen is undetermined. These data originate in a study of regulatory T cells in long-lasting Graves disease. Regarding the study as a whole: Persistent disease preferred TRBV28, TRBJ1-2 and TRBJ2-5; new disease, TRBV20-1 and TRBJ2-1.

Sample time point: newly diagnosed GD, antithyroid drugs for less than 3 months. The TCR library was made from RNA that had been extracted from PBMCs in TRIzol. V lost 3 bases and J lost 1, with 7 bases in between. The CDR3 has 12 residues. Looked up from germline, CDR1 is DFQATT and CDR2 is SNEGSKA (reference sequence). Arm-PCR of CDR3 regions with iRepertoire HTBI primers generated TCR beta libraries. TCRdb reprocessed the multiplex PCR reads via MiXCR and lists one record per CDR3 protein. The sample contains around 450,000 distinct CDR3 sequences, 15% to 20% of which appear only once. The sample also formed part of further work on T cells in Graves' hyperthyroidism and ophthalmopathy.

Sequencing used peripheral blood mononuclear cells (PBMCs), obtained at new diagnosis, from a patient treated with antithyroid drugs. The clonotype comes from a man between 35 and 55 years old with Graves disease. The rearrangement links TRBV20-1 to TRBJ2-7; no clear D gene. The CDR3 DNA reads as TGCAGTGCTAGTCGAATTTCCTACGAGCAGTACTTC. It encodes CSASRISYEQYF.